The sequence of this T cell receptor (beta chain) was determined in a study of cytotoxic CD8 clonotypes in ibrutinib-treated CLL. About the study: Outcomes included around 24 partial and 2 complete responses; after median 68 months, roughly 15 stayed remitted and about twelve progressed.

As for this clone: Its antigen is not known.

Trimming left V 0 bases short and J 4 bases short, with 9 bases between. Germline CDR1 SGHNT, CDR2 YENEEA. The CDR3 sequence is 14 residues long. Study outcomes and limitations: Public clonotypes occurred uncommonly; on treatment, they contracted or remained stable.

Sequencing used immunoSEQ multiplex PCR; TCRdb keeps in-frame clones, though not all of them. The sample holds tens of thousands of clones, about three quarters seen once. The receptor was derived from a human donor with chronic lymphocytic leukemia. V usage is TRBV11-3 and J usage is TRBJ1-2, with D uncertain. Sample: PBMCs, taken before ibrutinib treatment. CDR3 sequence: CASSLDKGLYGYTF. The CDR3 DNA follows: TGTGCCAGCAGCTTAGATAAGGGCCTCTATGGCTACACCTTC.